This T cell receptor beta chain originates from a study of PD-1 blockade in classical Hodgkin lymphoma. TCRdb's table, derived via immunoSEQ multiplex PCR, lists solely in-frame clones and lacks some. The table shows tens of thousands of clones, with approximately 80% occurring only once. Study-level points and caveats: What caused the repertoire differences, perhaps disease activity or prior therapy, remains undefined.

Time point reported: cycle 4 day 1 (C4D1), after less than 7 weeks of nivolumab. All trial patients relapsed after autologous stem cell transplantation. Negative selection with magnetic separation was used to purify CD4+ T cells from thawed PBMCs. As to this clone: As yet, its antigen is unknown. The sample carries other DNA sequences with the same CDR3.

Germline assignment: CDR1 SGHRS and CDR2 YFSETQ. V was shortened by 4 bases and J by 1 base, with 8 bases between the two germline ends. The CDR3 runs 13 residues. This specimen was CD4+ T cells from blood, taken before the fourth cycle of nivolumab. This TCR was sampled from a human donor with classical Hodgkin lymphoma. The chain has TRBV5-1 and TRBJ1-1; tentative D call: TRBD1 (5 bases). The DNA for the CDR3 is TGCGCCAGCAGCAGCGGACAGAACACTGAAGCTTTCTTT. Amino acids: CASSSGQNTEAFF. The variable domain in full, with the rest retrieved from reference TRBV5-1 and TRBJ1-1, is KAGVTQTPRYLIKTRGQQVTLSCSPISGHRSVSWYQQTPGQGLQFLFEYFSETQRNKGNFPGRFSGRQFSNSRSEMNVSTLELGDSALYLCASSSGQNTEAFFGQGTRLTVV.